This T cell receptor (beta chain) was identified in a study of identical twins. Each donor was a healthy Caucasian. Germline values: CDR1 SGHRS, CDR2 YFSETQ. Trimming removed 1 base from V and 6 bases from J, with 14 bases in between. The CDR3 totals 15 residues. Each cDNA held unique molecular identifiers, and template switching gave it a universal primer site. TCRdb recomputed calls from the 5' RACE reads with MiXCR, one row per CDR3 protein. In the table there are 420,000 or so distinct CDR3 sequences, roughly 20% of which are singletons. Sample: naive T cells sorted from blood. The chain uses TRBV5-1 and TRBJ2-1; tentatively, D is TRBD2 (5 bases). The sequence came from a man between 50 and 59 years old in good health. CDR3 in amino acids: CASSLSAGRGNEQFF. CDR3 nucleotide sequence: TGCGCCAGCAGCTTGTCCGCGGGCCGTGGCAATGAGCAGTTCTTC.